A single sample gave rise to the 29 T cell receptor beta chains below, sequenced in a study of T-cell reconstitution after alpha-beta-depleted transplantation in children. Unique molecular identifiers were incorporated during preparation of the TCRbeta library. TCRdb reprocessed the PCR reads via MiXCR and lists one record per CDR3 protein. Of around 300,000 distinct CDR3 sequences detected, about 7.3% appear once; the ten largest clones hold approximately 9.1%. Points from the study as a whole: When one year had passed after transplant, most T-cell counts and diversity came from newly produced T cells.

No cognate antigen is known for these TCRs. The sample consisted of peripheral blood, taken 360 days after TCRalphabeta/CD19-depleted stem cell transplant. These receptors were taken from a female patient aged 2-15 years who had a stem cell transplant for Fanconi anemia, so the T cells may come from the graft donor.

This clonotype was seen more than once but under ten times. This sequence joins TRBV14 and TRBJ2-7; maybe TRBD2 (6 bases). V was cut by 4 bases and J by 3 bases, with 10 bases left in between. In germline, CDR1 is SGHDN, CDR2 FVKESK. This CDR3 contains 13 residues. The CDR3 is CASSRTRGYEQYF. For the CDR3, the DNA is TGTGCCAGCAGCCGGACGCGGGGCTACGAGCAGTACTTC.

The chain links TRBV29-1 to TRBJ1-1, with D maybe TRBD1 (5 bases). The CDR3 is made up of 12 amino acids. The V end was cut by 5 bases, the J end by 6 bases, with 13 bases between. Germline V gives CDR1 SQVTM, CDR2 ANQGSEA. The CDR3 bases are TGCAGCGTTAGTGGCAGGGCACCTGAAGCTTTCTTT. Protein product: CSVSGRAPEAFF. The variable domain in full, with the rest retrieved from reference TRBV29-1 and TRBJ1-1, is SAVISQKPSRDICQRGTSLTIQCQVDSQVTMMFWYRQQPGQSLTLIATANQGSEATYESGFVIDKFPISRPNLTFSTLTVSNMSPEDSSIYLCSVSGRAPEAFFGQGTRLTVV.

In its sample, this clonotype was seen many times. The V and J genes are TRBV6-4 and TRBJ2-3; 7 bases agree with TRBD2. Germline CDR1 and CDR2: MRHNA and SNTAGT. The CDR3 covers 14 residues. J lost 2 bases, V lost 5 bases, and 4 bases had no gene match. CDR3 in DNA: TGTGCCAGCAGTAAAAGCGGGGTCACAGATACGCAGTATTTT. Protein sequence: CASSKSGVTDTQYF.

The V gene is TRBV28, the J gene TRBJ2-1, with 8 bases matching TRBD2. CDR3 size: 15 residues. The junction had 7 bases not matched to a gene; V was cut back by 3 bases and J by 6 bases. The germline V gene encodes CDR1 MDHEN and CDR2 SYDVKM. This CDR3 is CASSFEFGGGNEQFF. CDR3 coding DNA: TGTGCCAGCAGTTTCGAGTTCGGGGGGGGCAATGAGCAGTTCTTC.

This clonotype was counted between two and nine times. The chain links TRBV20-1 to TRBJ2-5; TRBD2 is a possible D gene (5 bases). Trimming pared 3 bases from V and 4 bases from J, leaving 12 bases between. Germline V gene data show CDR1 as DFQATT and CDR2 as SNEGSKA (reference sequence). The CDR3 consists of 13 residues. The CDR3 DNA reads as TGCAGTGCTAGGGACTCTGGGAGAGAGACCCAGTACTTC. This translates into CSARDSGRETQYF.

The rearrangement links TRBV6-1 to TRBJ2-3, with 10 bases aligning to TRBD1. Germline assignment: CDR1 MNHNS and CDR2 SASEGT. There are 12 residues in the CDR3. The J segment lost 5 bases and the V segment lost 8 bases, leaving 1 base of the junction unmatched. CDR3 DNA sequence: TGTGCCAGCGACAGGGGGCAAGATACGCAGTATTTT. Protein sequence: CASDRGQDTQYF.

This clonotype was counted at least ten times. The CDR3 sequence: CASSLEGESANYGYTF. The CDR3 coding sequence is TGTGCCAGCAGCTTAGAGGGAGAGTCTGCCAACTATGGCTACACCTTC. The V gene is TRBV7-9, the J gene TRBJ1-2; no definite D call. CDR3 length: 16 residues. V gave up 1 base and J gave up 2 bases, with 14 bases separating them. Germline V gene sequence: CDR1 SEHNR, CDR2 FQNEAQ (reference sequence).

This clonotype was seen at least ten times. The rearrangement uses TRBV20-1 and TRBJ2-7; D remains unclear. Germline values: CDR1 DFQATT, CDR2 SNEGSKA (reference sequence). The CDR3 length is 12 residues. Trimming took off 5 bases at V and 3 bases at J, with 11 bases between the two ends. This CDR3 reads CSAPNRNYEQYF. CDR3 nucleotides: TGCAGTGCTCCCAACCGAAACTACGAGCAGTACTTC.

A few counts support this clonotype. This chain uses TRBV5-1 with TRBJ1-2, with TRBD1 matching over 12 bases. The CDR3 is 16 amino acids. V lost 5 bases to trimming and J lost 8 bases; unmatched junction nucleotides: 13. The germline V gene has CDR1 SGHRS and CDR2 YFSETQ. The CDR3 sequence: CASSPDGRDRGRGYTF. In nucleotides, the CDR3 is TGCGCCAGCAGTCCAGATGGCCGGGACAGGGGGCGAGGCTACACCTTC.

This clonotype occurred many times. The J gene is TRBJ2-5, the V gene TRBV4-3; D may be TRBD1 or TRBD2 (5 bases each). The CDR3 length is 17 residues. Per germline, CDR1 LGHNA and CDR2 YSLEER. Trimming took off 0 bases at V and 2 bases at J, with 16 bases between the two ends. The CDR3 DNA reads TGCGCCAGCAGCCAAGATCACCTAGGGGCGGGTCAAGAGACCCAGTACTTC. Its translation: CASSQDHLGAGQETQYF.

For this clonotype: A much larger clone lies a single base off, so this may be a read error. The rearrangement uses TRBV4-3 and TRBJ1-1, with D unclear. Germline loops: CDR1 LGHNA, CDR2 YSLEER. The CDR3 covers 14 residues. This chain's CDR3 is CASSQEQSYNEAVF. The DNA of the CDR3 is TGCGCCAGCAGCCAGGAACAGAGTTATAATGAAGCTGTCTTT.

On this clonotype: Just one base apart from a much larger clone, this may be a read error. This chain uses TRBV28 with TRBJ2-1, with a possible D match to TRBD2 (6 bases). Germline CDR1 reads MDHEN; CDR2 reads SYDVKM. This CDR3 is 13 amino acids long. The V end was cut by 10 bases, the J end by 15 bases, with 25 bases between. The CDR3 region is CATLILSGTGWFF. CDR3 in DNA: TGTGCCACCCTAATCTTATCCGGGACTGGCTGGTTCTTC.

This clonotype was counted at least ten times. The genes are TRBV4-3 and TRBJ2-1; 7 bases match TRBD1. Looked up from germline, CDR1 is LGHNA and CDR2 is YSLEER. This CDR3 comprises 12 residues. The J segment lost 9 bases and the V segment lost 4 bases, leaving 3 bases of the junction unmatched. In nucleotides, the CDR3 is TGCGCCAGCAGCCGAAGACAGGGTGAGCAGTTCTTC. Translated: CASSRRQGEQFF.

Only one count was recorded for this clonotype. This chain uses TRBV5-4 with TRBJ1-1; D remains unclear. CDR1 SGHNT and CDR2 YYREEE come from the germline V gene (reference sequence). CDR3 length equals 14 residues. Trimming removed 0 bases from V and 8 bases from J, with 14 bases in between. CDR3 residues: CASSLAGSKVEAFF. DNA for the CDR3: TGTGCCAGCAGCTTGGCCGGGTCCAAGGTCGAAGCTTTCTTT.

In this sample, this clonotype turned up many times. This rearrangement joins TRBV4-2 to TRBJ2-5; 12 bases match TRBD2. The J segment lost 4 bases and the V segment lost 0 bases, leaving 9 bases of the junction unmatched. CDR1 is LGHNA, CDR2 YNFKEQ, per germline. The CDR3 contains 18 residues. Here the CDR3 DNA reads TGTGCCAGCAGCCAAGATGGGCTAGCGGGAGGGTTAGGAGAGACCCAGTACTTC. This gives the protein CASSQDGLAGGLGETQYF.

This clonotype was counted many times. The chain has TRBV4-3 and TRBJ1-2, with 8 positions matching TRBD1. The CDR3 has 15 amino acids. Germline CDR1 and CDR2: LGHNA and YSLEER. Trimming took 4 bases from V and 0 from J; bases not matched to a gene: 4. The CDR3: CASSRTGGTNYGYTF. The DNA for the CDR3 is TGCGCCAGCAGCCGAACAGGGGGGACTAACTATGGCTACACCTTC.

This clonotype was detected ten times or more. The V call is TRBV24-1, the J call TRBJ2-7; D may be TRBD1 (6 bases). The V end was cut by 0 bases, the J end by 2 bases, with 19 bases between. Germline V CDR1 and CDR2: KGHDR, SFDVKD. This CDR3 spans 18 amino acids. The chain's CDR3 is CATSDLQVGQGMPYEQYV. In nucleotides, the CDR3 is TGTGCCACCAGTGATTTGCAGGTAGGTCAGGGGATGCCCTACGAGCAGTACGTC.

The gene calls are TRBV27 and TRBJ1-5; D might be TRBD1 (6 bases). The CDR3 covers 14 residues. The V end lost 8 bases, the J end lost 5 bases, and 16 bases lay between the germline ends. Per the germline V gene, CDR1 is MNHEY and CDR2 is SMNVEV (reference sequence). DNA of the CDR3: TGTGCCAGCGGTATCGGGGGGGCTGATCAGCCCCAGCATTTT. Amino acid sequence: CASGIGGADQPQHF.

This clonotype was counted a few times. The chain links TRBV7-9 to TRBJ1-5; a possible D gene is TRBD1 (5 bases). Per germline, CDR1 SEHNR and CDR2 FQNEAQ (reference sequence). The germline V and J ends were trimmed by 0 bases and 3 bases, with 12 bases remaining between them. The CDR3 has 16 residues. DNA for the CDR3: TGTGCCAGCAGCTTAGCGGGCCCAGGGTCCAATCAGCCCCAGCATTTT. Its protein product is CASSLAGPGSNQPQHF.

The table lists this clonotype with a few counts. J is TRBJ1-3 and V is TRBV6-1; D is undetermined. The CDR3 runs 12 residues. The V and J ends lost 1 base and 6 bases respectively, with 4 bases between them. Looked up from germline, CDR1 is MNHNS and CDR2 is SASEGT. CDR3 in DNA: TGTGCCAGCAGTGAAGGGGTAAACACCATATATTTT. It encodes CASSEGVNTIYF.

This chain uses TRBV5-1 with TRBJ1-2, with D perhaps TRBD1 (5 bases). This CDR3 has 15 amino acids. Looked up from germline, CDR1 is SGHRS and CDR2 is YFSETQ. The germline V and J ends were trimmed by 4 bases and 3 bases, with 16 bases remaining between them. CDR3 amino acids: CASSPRRQGDYGYTF. The DNA of the CDR3 is TGCGCCAGCAGCCCACGGCGGCAGGGTGACTATGGCTACACCTTC.

V usage is TRBV6-2 or TRBV6-3 and J usage is TRBJ2-5, with 9 bases aligning to TRBD1. This CDR3 is 17 amino acids long. Germline CDR1 MNHEY, CDR2 SVGEGT. The V segment lost 5 bases and the J segment 0 bases; nucleotides outside the gene matches: 10. The CDR3 sequence is CASSPRTGGNNQETQYF. The CDR3, as DNA: TGTGCCAGCAGTCCCCGTACAGGGGGCAATAACCAAGAGACCCAGTACTTC.

The chain links TRBV13 to TRBJ1-2; D perhaps matches TRBD1 (6 bases). Trimming took off 5 bases at V and 3 bases at J, with 16 bases between the two ends. This CDR3 comprises 15 residues. The V gene's germline CDR1 is PRHDT and CDR2 FYEKMQ (reference sequence). DNA for the CDR3: TGTGCCAGCAGCCCAATACAGGGAGGGTACTATGGCTACACCTTC. This codes for CASSPIQGGYYGYTF.

This clonotype was seen repeatedly, ten times or more. The CDR3 sequence: CAISLSWDLASDNEQFF. DNA for the CDR3: TGTGCCATCAGTCTATCCTGGGATCTGGCGAGCGACAATGAGCAGTTCTTC. The rearrangement joins TRBV10-3 to TRBJ2-1; D unclear. V lost 5 bases and J lost 5, with 22 bases in between. The CDR3 loop spans 17 amino acids. The germline gives CDR1 ENHRY, CDR2 SYGVKD.

This clonotype was observed a few times. This chain connects TRBV19 to TRBJ2-1; 14 nucleotides match TRBD2. CDR1 LNHDA and CDR2 SQIVND come from the germline V gene (reference sequence). V dropped 7 bases and J dropped 5; count of bases not matched to a gene: 10. This CDR3 has 17 amino acids. The CDR3 DNA reads TGTGCCAGTACCCCCTACAGGGGACTAGCGGGGGACAATGAGCAGTTCTTC. This encodes CASTPYRGLAGDNEQFF.

The chain joins TRBV4-2 to TRBJ2-3; a weak D match, TRBD2 (6 bases). The CDR3 is made up of 17 amino acids. Trimming took 2 bases from V and 1 from J, leaving 16 bases between them. Germline loops: CDR1 LGHNA, CDR2 YNFKEQ. For the CDR3, the DNA is TGTGCCAGCAGCCAAACCTCTGGGGCGGGGCGCACAGATACGCAGTATTTT. It specifies CASSQTSGAGRTDTQYF.

This clonotype showed up many times. The chain has TRBV28 and TRBJ2-3, with 9 bases lining up with TRBD2. The germline gives CDR1 MDHEN, CDR2 SYDVKM. The CDR3 extends over 16 amino acids. Trimming removed 3 bases from V and 0 bases from J; junction bases left unmatched: 4. The CDR3 coding sequence is TGTGCCAGCAGTTTCCCCACTAGCGGGAGCACAGATACGCAGTATTTT. Protein sequence: CASSFPTSGSTDTQYF.

The chain has TRBV9 and TRBJ1-5, with D uncertain. Germline CDR1 and CDR2: SGDLS and YYNGEE. The CDR3 has 15 amino acids. With 3 bases removed from V and 0 bases from J, the gap between germline ends came to 10 bases. The CDR3 coding sequence is TGTGCCAGCAGCGACGGGCAATATAGCAATCAGCCCCAGCATTTT. This encodes CASSDGQYSNQPQHF.

This clonotype was seen many times. The V and J genes are TRBV30 and TRBJ1-1; no firm D call. This CDR3 is built from 13 residues. V lost 0 bases to trimming and J lost 1 base, with 6 bases between them. CDR1 and CDR2 from the germline V gene are GTSNPN and SVGIG (reference sequence). CDR3 nucleotide sequence: TGTGCCTGGAGTGTCAAGGGGAACACTGAAGCTTTCTTT. Translated: CAWSVKGNTEAFF.